What follows are 8 T cell receptor beta chains derived from one specimen sequenced in a study of blood T cells in healthy people across ages. A J-beta primer mix and a sample-barcoded 5' primer were used in a second PCR of about 7 to 12 cycles. TCRdb used MiXCR to reprocess the 5' RACE reads, holding one entry per CDR3 protein. The sample has 700,000 to 900,000 distinct CDR3 sequences, about 53% seen once. Material: blood. The receptor source for this set is a man at least 80 years old in good health.

In regard to this clonotype: One junction end does not reproduce the germline sequence, and a read error may be involved. This chain's CDR3 is CSASEGGSNQPQHF. The CDR3 DNA follows: TGTAGTGCTTCTGAGGGAGGTAGCAATCAGCCCCAGCATTTT. The chain uses TRBV20-1 and TRBJ1-5, with D unresolved. The CDR3 runs 14 residues. Germline values: CDR1 DFQATT, CDR2 SNEGSKA (reference sequence).

The chain couples TRBV11-2 to TRBJ2-3; maybe TRBD1 (5 bases). The CDR3 runs to 15 residues. Germline CDR1 reads SGHAT; CDR2 reads FQNNGV. Deletions cut 5 bases from V and 14 bases from J, with 26 bases between. CDR3 nucleotides: TGTGCCAGCAGCCGCGCCGCGTCAGGGCACAGATACGCGTATTTT. It codes for CASSRAASGHRYAYF.

V gene TRBV7-2 combines with J gene TRBJ1-6; D may be TRBD1 (5 bases). This CDR3 is 17 amino acids long. CDR1 SGHTA and CDR2 FQGNSA come from the germline V gene. Trimming cost V 5 bases and J 2 bases, with 16 bases left between them. The CDR3 nucleotides read TGTGCCAGCAGCCTGGATAAGGGGAGGGCCTATAATTCACCCCTCCACTTT. It codes for CASSLDKGRAYNSPLHF.

The genes are TRBV11-2 and TRBJ2-1; the match to TRBD1 covers 8 bases. The CDR3 has 13 amino acids. The J segment lost 8 bases and the V segment lost 6 bases, leaving 6 bases of the junction unmatched. CDR1 is SGHAT, CDR2 FQNNGV, per germline. The CDR3 coding sequence is TGTGCCAGCAGGGACAGGGCTTTCGATGAGCAGTTCTTC. Its protein product is CASRDRAFDEQFF.

This clonotype was seen a single time. V gene TRBV5-6 combines with J gene TRBJ2-1, with 10 bases identical to TRBD2. CDR3 size: 15 residues. Trimming cost V 0 bases and J 9 bases; bases outside gene matches: 6. The germline CDR1 and CDR2 sequences are SGHDT and YYEEEE. The CDR3 is CASSLESGRAGEQFF. The CDR3 DNA reads TGTGCCAGCAGCTTGGAGAGCGGGAGGGCCGGTGAGCAGTTCTTC.

This rearrangement joins TRBV5-1 to TRBJ1-4, with D possibly TRBD1 on 5 matching bases. Trimming removed 4 bases at V and 4 bases at J, with 14 bases between. The CDR3 has 15 amino acids. Germline V CDR1 and CDR2: SGHRS, YFSETQ. As DNA, the CDR3 is TGCGCCAGCAGCCCCGCCGGGACCGGTAATGAAAAACTGTTTTTT. Translation: CASSPAGTGNEKLFF. Combining the CDR3 with reference TRBV5-1 and TRBJ1-4 gives the whole variable domain KAGVTQTPRYLIKTRGQQVTLSCSPISGHRSVSWYQQTPGQGLQFLFEYFSETQRNKGNFPGRFSGRQFSNSRSEMNVSTLELGDSALYLCASSPAGTGNEKLFFGSGTQLSVL.

V and J are TRBV20-1 and TRBJ2-4; D may be TRBD1 (6 bases). Germline V gives CDR1 DFQATT, CDR2 SNEGSKA (reference sequence). V lost 5 bases and J 0 bases, leaving 20 bases between the germline ends. CDR3 length equals 17 residues. Here the CDR3 DNA reads TGCAGTGCTGGGGCCTCTCTTGGACAGCTAGCCAAAAACATTCAGTACTTC. Amino acid sequence: CSAGASLGQLAKNIQYF.

This rearrangement joins TRBV29-1 to TRBJ1-4, with 8 bases fitting TRBD1. Germline V CDR1 and CDR2: SQVTM, ANQGSEA. Trimming cost V 6 bases and J 8 bases; bases outside gene matches: 5. The length of the CDR3 is 12 residues. The CDR3 nucleotides are TGCAGCGTCGTTGGACAGGGAGAAAAACTGTTTTTT. Residues: CSVVGQGEKLFF.